This T cell receptor (beta chain) was documented in a study of post-analysis software for immune sequencing data. Study-level background: Relapsing-remitting, secondary progressive and progressive-relapsing multiple sclerosis were all included among the disease courses. Study findings and constraints: TRBV5-6, TRBV5-1 and TRBV20-1 belonged to a set of roughly five TRBV segments that were more frequent in patients than controls. Compared with controls, patients showed significantly lower normalized Chao1 diversity.

At least ten counts were recorded for this clonotype. The antigen is undetermined. Trimming took 4 bases from V and 3 from J; bases not matched to a gene: 5. Germline-derived CDR1 and CDR2 are ENHRY and SYGVKD. This CDR3 is built from 15 residues. The TCR beta cDNA libraries carried unique molecular identifiers. TCRdb redid the calling of the PCR reads with MiXCR, one entry per CDR3 protein. The repertoire holds about 180,000 distinct CDR3 sequences, with approximately 30% as singletons. The rearrangement links TRBV10-3 to TRBJ2-3; 9 bases match TRBD1. The sequencing input was blood. This clonotype originated in a girl aged 10 to 17 with multiple sclerosis. CDR3 nucleotide sequence: TGTGCCATCAGTGCAGGACAGGGGATTACAGATACGCAGTATTTT. This sequence encodes CAISAGQGITDTQYF.